This is a list of T cell receptor beta chains from one sample in a study of shared clonotypes between healthy human individuals. Sequenced by immunoSEQ multiplex PCR; TCRdb stores in-frame clones only, minus some. The table shows roughly 1 million clones, with approximately 80% occurring only once. The sequencing input was memory CD4+ T cells from PBMCs. The receptors originated from a man aged 18-30 years in good health. Some clones in this sample may be carry-over from other donors' samples. Both conserved end residues are part of each CDR3. The D gene is left open where the match is weak. Only some rows state a clone size, as once, few, many or a class for expanded clones.

d_gene: TRBD2; v_gene: TRBV5-4; abundance: .; j_gene: TRBJ2-3; CDR3nt: TGTGCCAGCAGCTCGCAGCGGGAAGGTGCAGATACGCAGTATTTT; CDR3aa: CASSSQREGADTQYF
d_gene: .; v_gene: TRBV6-5; abundance: .; j_gene: TRBJ2-7; CDR3nt: TGTGCCAGCAGCCGGGTAGAGCAGTACTTC; CDR3aa: CASSRVEQYF
d_gene: .; v_gene: TRBV5-1; abundance: few; j_gene: TRBJ2-3; CDR3nt: TGCGCCAGCAGCTTCGACAGCACAGATACGCAGTATTTT; CDR3aa: CASSFDSTDTQYF
d_gene: .; v_gene: TRBV28; abundance: .; j_gene: TRBJ2-1; CDR3nt: TGTGCCAGCACGCCCGGTCTTACCTTAGGAAATGAGCAGTTCTTC; CDR3aa: CASTPGLTLGNEQFF
d_gene: TRBD1; v_gene: TRBV5-1; abundance: .; j_gene: TRBJ1-1; CDR3nt: TGCGCCAGCAGCCGATTACTACAGGGGTTTCGCACTGAAGCTTTCTTT; CDR3aa: CASSRLLQGFRTEAFF
d_gene: .; v_gene: TRBV5-6; abundance: .; j_gene: TRBJ1-1; CDR3nt: TGTGCCAGCAGCCGAGGCTTTAACAGGAACACTGAAGCTTTCTTT; CDR3aa: CASSRGFNRNTEAFF
d_gene: .; v_gene: TRBV4-1; abundance: .; j_gene: TRBJ2-7; CDR3nt: TGCGCCAGCAGCCAAGATCGGGGCCCCTACGAGCAGTACTTC; CDR3aa: CASSQDRGPYEQYF
d_gene: .; v_gene: TRBV2; abundance: .; j_gene: TRBJ1-2; CDR3nt: TGTGCCAGCAGTGAGGGGCAGGGCTATGGCTACACCTTC; CDR3aa: CASSEGQGYGYTF
d_gene: .; v_gene: TRBV29-1; abundance: .; j_gene: TRBJ1-4; CDR3nt: TGCAGCGCCACCACTTATACTAATGAAAAACTGTTTTTT; CDR3aa: CSATTYTNEKLFF
d_gene: .; v_gene: TRBV30; abundance: .; j_gene: TRBJ1-1; CDR3nt: TGTGCCTACAAAACGAACACTGAAGCTTTCTTT; CDR3aa: CAYKTNTEAFF
d_gene: .; v_gene: TRBV27; abundance: few; j_gene: TRBJ2-6; CDR3nt: TGTGCCAGCAGTACATCTGGGGCCAACGTCCTGACTTTC; CDR3aa: CASSTSGANVLTF
d_gene: .; v_gene: TRBV5-1; abundance: .; j_gene: TRBJ2-4; CDR3nt: TGCGCCAGCAGCTTGGTAACAGCGGGCGGGATTCAGTACTTC; CDR3aa: CASSLVTAGGIQYF
d_gene: .; v_gene: TRBV5-4; abundance: .; j_gene: TRBJ1-2; CDR3nt: TGTGCCAGCAGCGGGGGGACAAGACTTCGCGAGGGCTACACCTTC; CDR3aa: CASSGGTRLREGYTF
d_gene: TRBD2; v_gene: TRBV7-9; abundance: .; j_gene: TRBJ2-1; CDR3nt: TGTGCCAGCAGCTTAGTTAGGCTAGCGGGAGGGTCGTTCAATGAGCAGTTCTTC; CDR3aa: CASSLVRLAGGSFNEQFF
d_gene: .; v_gene: TRBV5-6; abundance: .; j_gene: TRBJ1-1; CDR3nt: TGTGCCAGCAGCTTGTTCGGGCCCAGGCACACTGAAGCTTTCTTT; CDR3aa: CASSLFGPRHTEAFF
d_gene: .; v_gene: TRBV21-1; abundance: .; j_gene: TRBJ2-2; CDR3nt: TGTGCCAGCGCCAGGGGGCAGAGTAACACCGGGGAGCTGTTTTTT; CDR3aa: CASARGQSNTGELFF
d_gene: TRBD1; v_gene: TRBV25-1; abundance: .; j_gene: TRBJ2-3; CDR3nt: TGTGCCAGCAGTGGACTACCGGGACAGGGGGCGTGGAATACGCAGTATTTT; CDR3aa: CASSGLPGQGAWNTQYF
d_gene: .; v_gene: TRBV6-1; abundance: .; j_gene: TRBJ1-1; CDR3nt: TGTGCCAGCAGTGAACCGTCCGCAGGGAAGACTGAAGCTTTCTTT; CDR3aa: CASSEPSAGKTEAFF
d_gene: TRBD2; v_gene: TRBV15; abundance: few; j_gene: TRBJ2-2; CDR3nt: TGTGCCACCAGCAGATCTATTATAGCGGGAGGGGGCACCGGGGAGCTGTTTTTT; CDR3aa: CATSRSIIAGGGTGELFF
d_gene: .; v_gene: TRBV9; abundance: .; j_gene: TRBJ1-3; CDR3nt: TGTGCCAGCAGCCGTTCATCGGACACCATATATTTT; CDR3aa: CASSRSSDTIYF
d_gene: TRBD1; v_gene: TRBV2; abundance: .; j_gene: TRBJ1-5; CDR3nt: TGTGCCAGCAGTGGGACAGGGGGCCCAGAGACCCAGCATTTT; CDR3aa: CASSGTGGPETQHF
d_gene: .; v_gene: TRBV6-1; abundance: few; j_gene: TRBJ1-2; CDR3nt: TGTGCCAGCAGTGCCAGACCCAAGGACGGAGGATATGGCTACACCTTC; CDR3aa: CASSARPKDGGYGYTF
d_gene: .; v_gene: TRBV7-8; abundance: .; j_gene: TRBJ2-1; CDR3nt: TGTGCCAGCAGCTTAGGGAGGCGGGACATGAGGAATGAGCAGTTCTTC; CDR3aa: CASSLGRRDMRNEQFF
d_gene: TRBD2; v_gene: TRBV7-2; abundance: .; j_gene: TRBJ2-3; CDR3nt: TGTGCCAGCACAGCGGGAGGGCCCACAGATACGCAGTATTTT; CDR3aa: CASTAGGPTDTQYF
d_gene: .; v_gene: TRBV27; abundance: .; j_gene: TRBJ1-1; CDR3nt: TGTGCCAGCAGTTTATCTCCGGGGGCCGACACTGAAGCTTTCTTT; CDR3aa: CASSLSPGADTEAFF
d_gene: .; v_gene: TRBV7-6; abundance: .; j_gene: TRBJ1-1; CDR3nt: TGTGCCAGCAGCGAACTCAGGAACACTGAAGCTTTCTTT; CDR3aa: CASSELRNTEAFF
d_gene: .; v_gene: TRBV5-4; abundance: .; j_gene: TRBJ2-7; CDR3nt: TGTGCCAGCAGCCCCCGAGGACCCTACGAGCAGTACTTC; CDR3aa: CASSPRGPYEQYF
d_gene: .; v_gene: TRBV28; abundance: .; j_gene: TRBJ2-7; CDR3nt: TGTGCCAGCAGTTCCCGCCAGGGAGCCTACGAGCAGTACTTC; CDR3aa: CASSSRQGAYEQYF
d_gene: TRBD1; v_gene: TRBV2; abundance: .; j_gene: TRBJ2-5; CDR3nt: TGTGCCAGCAGTGTCGGAGGACAGGGGGCGAAGGGAGAGCAGTACTTC; CDR3aa: CASSVGGQGAKGEQYF
d_gene: .; v_gene: TRBV28; abundance: .; j_gene: TRBJ2-7; CDR3nt: TGTGCCAGCAGCCAAGACAGGCCGCCTTCCTACGAGCAGTACTTC; CDR3aa: CASSQDRPPSYEQYF
d_gene: .; v_gene: TRBV28; abundance: .; j_gene: TRBJ1-3; CDR3nt: TGTGCCAGCAGCGATCCCAGGGGAAAGGCTGGAAACACCATATATTTT; CDR3aa: CASSDPRGKAGNTIYF
d_gene: TRBD1; v_gene: TRBV28; abundance: once; j_gene: TRBJ1-4; CDR3nt: TGTGCCAGCGAACGGACAGGGGATTTAGAAAAACTGTTTTTT; CDR3aa: CASERTGDLEKLFF
d_gene: .; v_gene: TRBV7-9; abundance: few; j_gene: TRBJ2-3; CDR3nt: TGTGCCAGCAGCTTGGGTCTACAGGGAGCAGATACGCAGTATTTT; CDR3aa: CASSLGLQGADTQYF
d_gene: .; v_gene: TRBV6-6; abundance: once; j_gene: TRBJ2-7; CDR3nt: TGTGCCAGCAGGGGCTCTCGACCCTACGAGCAGTACTTC; CDR3aa: CASRGSRPYEQYF
d_gene: .; v_gene: TRBV5-8; abundance: .; j_gene: TRBJ2-2; CDR3nt: TGTGCCAGCAGCCAAGACACAACGAACACCGGGGAGCTGTTTTTT; CDR3aa: CASSQDTTNTGELFF
d_gene: .; v_gene: TRBV2; abundance: few; j_gene: TRBJ1-4; CDR3nt: TGTGCCAGCAGTGACCGTGGGCAGGTGAATGAAAAACTGTTTTTT; CDR3aa: CASSDRGQVNEKLFF
d_gene: TRBD1; v_gene: TRBV7-2; abundance: once; j_gene: TRBJ1-5; CDR3nt: TGTGCCAGCAGCCCCCGGACAGGATATAGCAATCAGCCCCAGCATTTT; CDR3aa: CASSPRTGYSNQPQHF
d_gene: TRBD1; v_gene: TRBV2; abundance: .; j_gene: TRBJ2-1; CDR3nt: TGTGCCAGCAGTGACACAGGGGCTATTGAGCAGTTCTTC; CDR3aa: CASSDTGAIEQFF
d_gene: .; v_gene: TRBV12-5; abundance: .; j_gene: TRBJ2-7; CDR3nt: TGTGCTAGGGACTATTCCTACGAGCAGTACTTC; CDR3aa: CARDYSYEQYF
d_gene: TRBD1; v_gene: TRBV7-8; abundance: .; j_gene: TRBJ1-4; CDR3nt: TGTGCCAGCAGCTTAGTAAGGGGGCACACTAATGAAAAACTGTTTTTT; CDR3aa: CASSLVRGHTNEKLFF
d_gene: .; v_gene: TRBV29-1; abundance: .; j_gene: TRBJ1-2; CDR3nt: TGCAGCGTGGGAGTCGGGTTTAAGGGCTACACCTTC; CDR3aa: CSVGVGFKGYTF
d_gene: TRBD1; v_gene: TRBV7-8; abundance: .; j_gene: TRBJ2-2; CDR3nt: TGTGCCAGCAGCTCCCGGACAGGGGGATTCACCGGGGAGCTGTTTTTT; CDR3aa: CASSSRTGGFTGELFF
d_gene: .; v_gene: TRBV27; abundance: few; j_gene: TRBJ1-5; CDR3nt: TGTGCCAGCAGTTTAAACCGTCTGCAGCCCCAGCATTTT; CDR3aa: CASSLNRLQPQHF
d_gene: .; v_gene: TRBV18; abundance: many; j_gene: TRBJ1-1; CDR3nt: TGTGCCAGCTCACCACCGCGGAGGGAAGGGGGCACTGAAGCTTTCTTT; CDR3aa: CASSPPRREGGTEAFF
d_gene: .; v_gene: TRBV15; abundance: .; j_gene: TRBJ1-4; CDR3nt: TGTGCCACCAGCAGAGATCGTACCCAGCTAAATGAAAAACTGTTTTTT; CDR3aa: CATSRDRTQLNEKLFF
d_gene: TRBD1; v_gene: TRBV6-1; abundance: .; j_gene: TRBJ1-6; CDR3nt: TGTGCCAGCAGTGGGGACAGGGGAATTGGGTCACCCCTCCACTTT; CDR3aa: CASSGDRGIGSPLHF
d_gene: .; v_gene: TRBV7-2; abundance: once; j_gene: TRBJ1-1; CDR3nt: TGTGCCAGCAGCTTAGGACAGGTTAACACTGAAGCTTTCTTT; CDR3aa: CASSLGQVNTEAFF
d_gene: .; v_gene: TRBV25-1; abundance: once; j_gene: TRBJ1-4; CDR3nt: TGTGCCAGCGGGTGGGGTTATAATGAAAAACTGTTTTTT; CDR3aa: CASGWGYNEKLFF
d_gene: .; v_gene: TRBV13; abundance: .; j_gene: TRBJ2-1; CDR3nt: TGTGCCAGCAGCTTTGTGGGGCGCCGCACATCCTACAATGAGCAGTTCTTC; CDR3aa: CASSFVGRRTSYNEQFF
d_gene: .; v_gene: TRBV5-1; abundance: once; j_gene: TRBJ2-5; CDR3nt: TGCGCCAGCAGCTTGGTCGTTAGTCTTGCAGAGACCCAGTACTTC; CDR3aa: CASSLVVSLAETQYF
d_gene: .; v_gene: TRBV6-5; abundance: .; j_gene: TRBJ2-7; CDR3nt: TGTGCCAGCAGTTACTCGCGGCAGACGGGCCCCATGCAGTACTTC; CDR3aa: CASSYSRQTGPMQYF
d_gene: .; v_gene: TRBV7-2; abundance: .; j_gene: TRBJ2-7; CDR3nt: TGTGCCAGCAGCTTATTTCTTACAGCCGCTCCCTACGAGCAGTACTTC; CDR3aa: CASSLFLTAAPYEQYF
d_gene: .; v_gene: TRBV7-2; abundance: .; j_gene: TRBJ2-7; CDR3nt: TGTGCCAGCAGCTTAGTCCCAGAGACCTCCTACGAGCAGTACTTC; CDR3aa: CASSLVPETSYEQYF
d_gene: .; v_gene: TRBV10-3; abundance: .; j_gene: TRBJ2-7; CDR3nt: TGTGCCATCAGAAACGCTGGGGGGGAGCAGTACTTC; CDR3aa: CAIRNAGGEQYF